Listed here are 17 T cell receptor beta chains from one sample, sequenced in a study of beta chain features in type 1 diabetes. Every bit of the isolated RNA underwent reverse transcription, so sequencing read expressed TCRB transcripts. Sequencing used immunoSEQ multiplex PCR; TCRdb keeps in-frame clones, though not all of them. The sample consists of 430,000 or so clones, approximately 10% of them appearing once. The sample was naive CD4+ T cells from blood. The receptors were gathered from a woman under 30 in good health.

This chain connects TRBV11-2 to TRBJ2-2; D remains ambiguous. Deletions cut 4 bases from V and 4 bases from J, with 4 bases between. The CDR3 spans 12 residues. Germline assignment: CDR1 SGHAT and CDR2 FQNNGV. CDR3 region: CASSWITGELFF. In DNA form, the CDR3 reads TGTGCCAGCAGCTGGATCACCGGGGAGCTGTTTTTT.

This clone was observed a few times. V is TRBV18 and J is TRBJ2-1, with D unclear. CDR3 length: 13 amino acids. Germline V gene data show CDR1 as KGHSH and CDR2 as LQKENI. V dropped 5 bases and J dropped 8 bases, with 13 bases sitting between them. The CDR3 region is CASSFGPQYEQFF. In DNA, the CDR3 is TGTGCCAGCTCATTCGGACCCCAATATGAGCAGTTCTTC.

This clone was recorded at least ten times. CDR3 region: CASHITGLITDTQYF. The CDR3 nucleotides read TGCGCCAGCCACATCACAGGGCTGATCACAGATACGCAGTATTTT. J is TRBJ2-3 and V is TRBV4-1; possible D gene TRBD1, 6 bases. The CDR3 totals 15 residues. The germline gives CDR1 MGHRA, CDR2 YSYEKL. Trimming took 8 bases from V and 2 from J, leaving 17 bases between them.

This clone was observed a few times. The CDR3 DNA reads as TGTGCCAGCAGCCGTGGCCCACTAGCGGGGACCCAAGAGACCCAGTACTTC. Its translation is CASSRGPLAGTQETQYF. The chain couples TRBV7-8 to TRBJ2-5, with 10 bases lining up with TRBD2. Trimming took 5 bases from V and 1 from J; bases not matched to a gene: 10. The CDR3 is 17 residues long. Germline loops: CDR1 SGHVS, CDR2 FQNEAQ.

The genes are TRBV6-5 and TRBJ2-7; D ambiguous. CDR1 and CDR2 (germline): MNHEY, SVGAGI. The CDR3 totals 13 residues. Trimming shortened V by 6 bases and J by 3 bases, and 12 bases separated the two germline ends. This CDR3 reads CASRRQAGYEQYF. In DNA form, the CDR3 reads TGTGCCAGCAGACGTCAGGCCGGCTACGAGCAGTACTTC.

The CDR3 sequence: CASSQVGQGLERYGYTF. The CDR3 nucleotides read TGCGCCAGCAGCCAAGTCGGTCAGGGGCTGGAGCGGTATGGCTACACCTTC. V gene TRBV4-1 combines with J gene TRBJ1-2; D is possibly TRBD1 (6 bases). CDR1 and CDR2 from the germline V gene are MGHRA and YSYEKL. The length of the CDR3 is 17 residues. V dropped 1 base and J dropped 5 bases, with 20 bases sitting between them.

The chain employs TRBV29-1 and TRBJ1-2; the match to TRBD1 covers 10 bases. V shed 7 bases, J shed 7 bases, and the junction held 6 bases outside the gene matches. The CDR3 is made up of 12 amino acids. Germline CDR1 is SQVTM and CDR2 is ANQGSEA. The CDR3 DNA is TGCAGCGCCGGGACAGGGGTTGCTGGCTACACCTTC. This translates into CSAGTGVAGYTF.

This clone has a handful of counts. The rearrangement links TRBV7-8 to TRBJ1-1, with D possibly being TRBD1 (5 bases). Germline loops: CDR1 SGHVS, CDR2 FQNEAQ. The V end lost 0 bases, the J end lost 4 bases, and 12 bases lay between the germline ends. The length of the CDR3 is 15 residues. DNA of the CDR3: TGTGCCAGCAGCTTAGCGTGGGGGGGTAGCACTGAAGCTTTCTTT. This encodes CASSLAWGGSTEAFF.

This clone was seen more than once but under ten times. The CDR3 DNA is TGTGCCAGCAGTGGAAGTAGTCAGCCCCAGCATTTT. This translates into CASSGSSQPQHF. This chain links TRBV2 with TRBJ1-5; D unclear. The CDR3 consists of 12 residues. Germline CDR1 and CDR2: SNHLY and FYNNEI. V lost 4 bases and J lost 6, with 7 bases in between.

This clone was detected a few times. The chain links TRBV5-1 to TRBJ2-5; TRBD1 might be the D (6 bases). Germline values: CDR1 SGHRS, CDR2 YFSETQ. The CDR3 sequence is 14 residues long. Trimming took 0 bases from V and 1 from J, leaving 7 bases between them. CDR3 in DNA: TGCGCCAGCAGCTTGGACAGGGCCCAAGAGACCCAGTACTTC. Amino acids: CASSLDRAQETQYF.

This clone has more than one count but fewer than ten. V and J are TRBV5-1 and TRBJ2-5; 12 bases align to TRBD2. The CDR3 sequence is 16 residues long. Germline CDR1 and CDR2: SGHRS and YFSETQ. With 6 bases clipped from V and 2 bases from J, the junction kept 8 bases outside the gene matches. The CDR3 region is CASTPGLAGRQETQYF. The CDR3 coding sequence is TGCGCCAGCACCCCAGGACTAGCGGGGAGACAAGAGACCCAGTACTTC.

The DNA for the CDR3 is TGTGCCAGACGAAACAGGGGAGGAGAGACCCAGTACTTC. Translated, it gives CARRNRGGETQYF. The rearrangement uses TRBV2 and TRBJ2-5; perhaps TRBD1 as D (7 bases). The CDR3 sequence is 13 residues long. The V end was cut by 9 bases, the J end by 4 bases, with 15 bases between. Germline V gene lookup returns CDR1 SNHLY and CDR2 FYNNEI.

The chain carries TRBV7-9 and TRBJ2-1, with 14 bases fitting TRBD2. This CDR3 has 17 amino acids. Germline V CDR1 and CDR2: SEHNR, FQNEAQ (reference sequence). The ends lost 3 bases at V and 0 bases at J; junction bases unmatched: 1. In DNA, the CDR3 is TGTGCCAGCAGCTTTGGGACTAGCGGGAGCTCCTACAATGAGCAGTTCTTC. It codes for CASSFGTSGSSYNEQFF.

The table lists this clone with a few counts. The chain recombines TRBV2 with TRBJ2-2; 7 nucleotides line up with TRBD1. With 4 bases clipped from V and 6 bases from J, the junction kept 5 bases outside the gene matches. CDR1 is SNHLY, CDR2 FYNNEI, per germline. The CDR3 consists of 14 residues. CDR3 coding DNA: TGTGCCAGCAGTGTAGACAGGGCGGCCGGGGAGCTGTTTTTT. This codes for CASSVDRAAGELFF.

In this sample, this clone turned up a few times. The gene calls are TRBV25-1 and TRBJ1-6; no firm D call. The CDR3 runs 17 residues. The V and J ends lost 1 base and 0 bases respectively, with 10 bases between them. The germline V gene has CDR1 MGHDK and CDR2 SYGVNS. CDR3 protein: CASSEFDKSSYNSPLHF. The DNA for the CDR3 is TGTGCCAGCAGTGAATTCGATAAGAGCTCCTATAATTCACCCCTCCACTTT.

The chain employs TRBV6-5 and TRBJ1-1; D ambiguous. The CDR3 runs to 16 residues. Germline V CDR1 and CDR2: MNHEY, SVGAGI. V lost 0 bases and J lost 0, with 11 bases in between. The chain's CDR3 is CASSYSRAPVNTEAFF. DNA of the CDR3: TGTGCCAGCAGTTACTCGCGGGCACCCGTGAACACTGAAGCTTTCTTT.

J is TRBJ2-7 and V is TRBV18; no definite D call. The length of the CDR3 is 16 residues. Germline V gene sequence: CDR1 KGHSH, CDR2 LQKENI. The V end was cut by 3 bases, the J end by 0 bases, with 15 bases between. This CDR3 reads CASSPNVMARSYEQYF. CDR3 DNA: TGTGCCAGCTCACCCAACGTTATGGCTCGCTCCTACGAGCAGTACTTC.